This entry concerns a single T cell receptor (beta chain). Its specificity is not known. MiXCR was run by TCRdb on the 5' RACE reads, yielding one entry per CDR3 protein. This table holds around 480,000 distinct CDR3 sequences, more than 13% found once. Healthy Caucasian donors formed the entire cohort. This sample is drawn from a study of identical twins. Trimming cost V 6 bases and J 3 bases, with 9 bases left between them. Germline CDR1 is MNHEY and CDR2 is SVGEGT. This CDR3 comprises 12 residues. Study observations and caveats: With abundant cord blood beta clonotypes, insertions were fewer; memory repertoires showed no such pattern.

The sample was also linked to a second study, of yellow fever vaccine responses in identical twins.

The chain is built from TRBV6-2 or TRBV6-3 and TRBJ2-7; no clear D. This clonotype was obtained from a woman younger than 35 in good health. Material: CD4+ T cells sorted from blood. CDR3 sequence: CASSDTVYEQYF. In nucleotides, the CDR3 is TGTGCCAGCAGCGACACGGTCTACGAGCAGTACTTC.